Shown below are 8 T cell receptor beta chains from a single sample sequenced in a study of T cell repertoires in cytomegalovirus infection. In TCRdb, the reads were re-called with MiXCR into one record per CDR3 protein. The top ten hold 7.5% to 9% of the sample, which has hundreds of thousands of distinct CDR3 sequences, 20% to 25% seen once. Input material: CD8+ T cells from PBMCs. The receptors stem from a human donor in good health (CMV status not recorded). Some clones in this sample may be carry-over from other donors' samples.

This clonotype occurred a few times. The J gene is TRBJ2-1, the V gene TRBV7-3; D perhaps matches TRBD1 (6 bases). Germline loops: CDR1 SGHTA, CDR2 FQGTGA. This CDR3 is 15 amino acids long. V gave up 2 bases and J gave up 7 bases, with 15 bases separating them. The DNA of the CDR3 is TGTGCCAGCAGCTTACAGGGGTTCCTTGGGAATGAGCAGTTCTTC. This translates into CASSLQGFLGNEQFF.

V is TRBV18 and J is TRBJ2-1, with D unclear. Germline lookup yields CDR1 KGHSH and CDR2 LQKENI. The V and J ends lost 2 bases and 3 bases respectively, with 14 bases between them. CDR3 length: 16 amino acids. The CDR3 spells CASSPRVGYSYNEQFF. In DNA, the CDR3 is TGTGCCAGCTCACCAAGGGTTGGGTACAGCTACAATGAGCAGTTCTTC.

The genes are TRBV5-4 and TRBJ2-2; unclear D gene. Trimming stripped 4 bases from V and 0 bases from J, with 10 bases between. Germline CDR1 and CDR2: SGHNT and YYREEE (reference sequence). This CDR3 has 15 amino acids. The CDR3 spells CASSGEVSNTGELFF. CDR3 DNA sequence: TGTGCCAGCAGCGGCGAAGTCTCGAACACCGGGGAGCTGTTTTTT.

This clonotype came up a few times. V and J are TRBV28 and TRBJ2-3; D is unclear. V lost 3 bases to trimming and J lost 2 bases, with 18 bases between them. Germline V gives CDR1 MDHEN, CDR2 SYDVKM. This CDR3 region has 17 residues. The CDR3 region is CASSLPTHEVSTDTQYF. CDR3 nucleotide sequence: TGTGCCAGCAGTTTGCCGACGCACGAGGTTTCCACAGATACGCAGTATTTT. The full variable domain, with the rest looked up from reference TRBV28 and TRBJ2-3, is DVKVTQSSRYLVKRTGEKVFLECVQDMDHENMFWYRQDPGLGLRLIYFSYDVKMKEKGDIPEGYSVSREKKERFSLILESASTNQTSMYLCASSLPTHEVSTDTQYFGPGTRLTVL.

This clonotype was found many times. V is TRBV7-2 and J is TRBJ2-5; no clear D gene. Trimming removed 2 bases from V and 5 bases from J, with 9 bases in between. Germline CDR1 and CDR2: SGHTA and FQGNSA. This CDR3 is 13 amino acids long. This CDR3 reads CASSLPPIETQYF. The CDR3 nucleotides read TGTGCCAGCAGCTTACCCCCAATCGAGACCCAGTACTTC.

The genes are TRBV12-3 or TRBV12-4 and TRBJ2-4, with TRBD1 matching over 7 bases. CDR3 length: 19 amino acids. V dropped 5 bases and J dropped 0; count of bases not matched to a gene: 16. CDR3 nucleotides: TGTGCCAGCAGTCCCACAGGGGTCACAACGATGAAAGCCAAAAACATTCAGTACTTC. Translated: CASSPTGVTTMKAKNIQYF.

The chain carries TRBV15 and TRBJ2-5; 10 bases map to TRBD1. The trim removed 5 bases at V and 4 bases at J, leaving 7 bases unmatched. The CDR3 totals 15 residues. Per germline, CDR1 LNHNV and CDR2 YYDKDF (reference sequence). The CDR3 nucleotides read TGTGCCACCAGCTACGGACAGGGGGTGGGAGAGACCCAGTACTTC. Residues: CATSYGQGVGETQYF.

This clonotype was detected only a few times. The rearrangement joins TRBV19 to TRBJ1-5; D remains ambiguous. This CDR3 region has 16 residues. The germline gives CDR1 LNHDA, CDR2 SQIVND (reference sequence). Trimming left V 6 bases short and J 5 bases short, with 20 bases between. This CDR3 is CASSPGAYERDQPQHF. The CDR3 coding sequence is TGTGCCAGTAGCCCGGGAGCCTATGAACGGGATCAGCCCCAGCATTTT.